This TCR beta chain originates from a study of regulatory T cells in long-lasting Graves disease. The study's findings and limits: Newly diagnosed patients had higher TCR diversity than persistent Graves' patients did. Patients with persistent disease showed a bias toward TRBV28, TRBJ1-2 and TRBJ2-5.

The TCR beta library used iRepertoire HTBI primers with Arm-PCR amplification of CDR3. One entry per CDR3 protein results from TCRdb running MiXCR on the multiplex PCR reads. The sample lists 680,000 or so distinct CDR3 sequences, roughly 15% occurring once. Stated time point: newly diagnosed GD, antithyroid drugs for less than 3 months. The TCR library was prepared using RNA isolated from PBMCs. This clonotype showed up many times. Antigen specificity is unknown. Deletions cut 2 bases from V and 0 bases from J, with 8 bases between. CDR1 and CDR2 from the germline V gene are MDHEN and SYDVKM. The CDR3 is 15 amino acids. These data are also associated with another study on T cells in Graves' hyperthyroidism and ophthalmopathy.

This TCR came from a woman aged 30 to 39 with Graves disease. This chain joins TRBV28 and TRBJ1-3, with unresolved D. The material sequenced was peripheral blood mononuclear cells (PBMCs), taken at new diagnosis, from a patient treated with antithyroid drugs. CDR3 nucleotide sequence: TGTGCCAGCAGTTTAAACATCCTCTCTGGAAACACCATATATTTT. Protein: CASSLNILSGNTIYF.